What follows are 31 T cell receptor beta chains derived from one specimen sequenced in a study of T cells in narcolepsy. Generated by immunoSEQ multiplex PCR, the TCRdb table keeps only in-frame clones and is missing some. Among some 8,000 clones listed, about 63% were seen once. Sequencing used CD45RA- memory CD8+ T cells from PBMCs. These receptors all come from a human donor with narcolepsy.

J is TRBJ2-7 and V is TRBV6-5; D possibly matches TRBD1 or TRBD2 (5 bases each). The V end lost 0 bases, the J end lost 5 bases, and 14 bases lay between the germline ends. Germline CDR1 reads MNHEY; CDR2 reads SVGAGI. This CDR3 is built from 15 residues. The CDR3 region has the DNA TGTGCCAGCAGTTACTCGACAGAGGGTAGGGACGAGCAGTACTTC. Its protein is CASSYSTEGRDEQYF.

This clone was found a few times. The chain is built from TRBV9 and TRBJ2-3, with TRBD2 identical over 11 bases. Trimming took 0 bases from V and 6 from J; bases not matched to a gene: 3. Germline V gene sequence: CDR1 SGDLS, CDR2 YYNGEE. This CDR3 spans 15 amino acids. CDR3 loop: CASSVGGLAGDTQYF. CDR3 DNA: TGTGCCAGCAGCGTAGGAGGACTAGCGGGTGATACGCAGTATTTT.

V is TRBV5-4 and J is TRBJ1-1; D is uncertain. Germline values: CDR1 SGHNT, CDR2 YYREEE (reference sequence). V lost 1 base, J lost 1 base, and 8 bases lay in between. This CDR3 has 14 amino acids. The CDR3 sequence is CASSLTEWNTEAFF. CDR3 in DNA: TGTGCCAGCAGCTTGACAGAGTGGAACACTGAAGCTTTCTTT.

This chain connects TRBV15 to TRBJ2-3, with 8 bases fitting TRBD2. V was pared by 5 bases and J by 1 base, with 8 bases of the junction left unmatched. Germline V gives CDR1 LNHNV, CDR2 YYDKDF (reference sequence). This CDR3 has 16 residues. The CDR3 region has the DNA TGTGCCACCAGCGGTGGGCGGGGGGAGGGCACAGATACGCAGTATTTT. Its translation is CATSGGRGEGTDTQYF.

This clone appeared a few times. V and J are TRBV28 and TRBJ2-6; 8 nucleotides line up with TRBD1. This CDR3 has 18 residues. CDR1 is MDHEN, CDR2 SYDVKM, per germline. With V trimmed by 5 bases and J by 0 bases, 9 bases remained unmatched. The CDR3 sequence: CASSPTGTGSSGANVLTF. The CDR3 coding sequence is TGTGCCAGCAGTCCCACCGGGACAGGCTCCTCTGGGGCCAACGTCCTGACTTTC.

The chain employs TRBV4-1 and TRBJ2-7, with D possibly being TRBD1 (6 bases). CDR3 length: 14 residues. Germline V CDR1 and CDR2: MGHRA, YSYEKL. The ends were cut back, 4 bases at V and 2 bases at J, with 12 bases in the middle. CDR3 sequence: CASSLVTGTYEQYF. Here the CDR3 DNA reads TGCGCCAGCAGCCTAGTGACAGGCACCTACGAGCAGTACTTC.

V is TRBV7-9 and J is TRBJ2-7, with 8 bases matching TRBD1. Germline values: CDR1 SEHNR, CDR2 FQNEAQ (reference sequence). The CDR3 covers 14 residues. V trimming: 4 bases; J trimming: 3 bases; junction bases outside the gene matches: 5. In DNA form, the CDR3 reads TGTGCCAGCAGCTCACCCGGGACAGGCTACGAGCAGTACTTC. It codes for CASSSPGTGYEQYF.

This clone has more than one count but fewer than ten. The gene calls are TRBV6-4 and TRBJ2-3; TRBD1 agrees at 11 bases. Trimming cost V 0 bases and J 4 bases; bases outside gene matches: 0. The germline gives CDR1 MRHNA, CDR2 SNTAGT. The CDR3 is 15 amino acids. CDR3 in amino acids: CASSDSGQGADTQYF. CDR3 in DNA: TGTGCCAGCAGTGACTCGGGACAGGGGGCAGATACGCAGTATTTT.

The chain is built from TRBV4-3 and TRBJ1-2, with D maybe TRBD1 (5 bases). The germline V gene encodes CDR1 LGHNA and CDR2 YSLEER. V was trimmed by 1 base and J by 0 bases, leaving 9 bases between them. The CDR3 is 15 amino acids. The CDR3 protein is CASSQGSGSNYGYTF. In DNA form, the CDR3 reads TGCGCCAGCAGCCAAGGGTCAGGGTCTAACTATGGCTACACCTTC.

The V call is TRBV12-5, the J call TRBJ1-2, with D unresolved. This CDR3 is 15 amino acids long. Trimming took off 0 bases at V and 4 bases at J, with 12 bases between the two ends. CDR1 LGHNT and CDR2 FRNRAP come from the germline V gene. Here the CDR3 DNA reads TGTGCTAGTGGTTTGGTCCCAGACGAACCCTATGGCTACACCTTC. Protein product: CASGLVPDEPYGYTF.

The gene calls are TRBV7-7 and TRBJ2-1; 7 nucleotides agree with TRBD2. Germline trimming cut 5 bases from V and 9 bases from J; bases unmatched to any gene: 7. Germline CDR1 and CDR2: SSHAT and FNYEAQ (reference sequence). The length of the CDR3 is 13 residues. The CDR3 reads CASSPGGGGEQFF. CDR3 sequence (DNA): TGTGCCAGCAGCCCGGGCGGGGGAGGTGAGCAGTTCTTC.

The gene calls are TRBV19 and TRBJ1-2; possible D gene TRBD1, 5 bases. The CDR3 is 13 residues long. Germline V gene data show CDR1 as LNHDA and CDR2 as SQIVND (reference sequence). Deletions cut 3 bases from V and 4 bases from J, with 9 bases between. Here the CDR3 reads CASSIGGIYGYTF. In nucleotides, the CDR3 is TGTGCCAGTAGTATCGGGGGGATCTATGGCTACACCTTC.

This clone was found a few times. The chain links TRBV12-5 to TRBJ1-1, with no clear D. The CDR3 extends over 12 amino acids. Between the trimmed V and J ends, which lost 1 base and 4 bases, there was a span of 4 bases. Germline CDR1 reads LGHNT; CDR2 reads FRNRAP. CDR3 loop: CASGLAGTEAFF. The DNA for the CDR3 is TGTGCTAGTGGTTTGGCAGGCACTGAAGCTTTCTTT.

Comment on this clone: The germline gene is not matched at one end of the junction; a read error may be the cause. In DNA, the CDR3 is TGTGCCAGCAGTGATTATGACTACACCTTC. It codes for CASSDYDYTF. The rearrangement joins TRBV25-1 to TRBJ1-2, with unresolved D. The CDR3 length is 10 residues. The V gene's germline CDR1 is MGHDK and CDR2 SYGVNS.

By its share, this clone is medium-sized. The missing conserved phenylalanine or tryptophan at the end of this CDR3 makes a read error likely. The limits of the CDR3 on the DNA are not certain, so only TCRdb's listed CDR3 is given. This chain connects TRBV6-1 to TRBJ1-2. The germline V gene has CDR1 MNHNS and CDR2 SASEGT. The CDR3 extends over 12 residues, inclusive of both ends. CDR3 in amino acids: CASSSEVGRPRV.

This chain connects TRBV27 to TRBJ1-2, with a possible D match to TRBD1 (6 bases). The length of the CDR3 is 12 residues. Germline assignment: CDR1 MNHEY and CDR2 SMNVEV (reference sequence). V lost 6 bases and J lost 2, with 7 bases in between. The CDR3 reads CASRGQNYGYTF. The CDR3 DNA sequence: TGTGCCAGCAGGGGACAAAACTATGGCTACACCTTC.

V and J are TRBV20-1 and TRBJ1-5; D gene uncertain. The V end was cut by 0 bases, the J end by 6 bases, with 0 bases between. Per the germline V gene, CDR1 is DFQATT and CDR2 is SNEGSKA (reference sequence). The CDR3 contains 10 residues. In DNA, the CDR3 is TGCAGTGCTAGAGATCAGCCCCAGCATTTT. Amino acids: CSARDQPQHF.

As concerns this clone: This clone may be a read error of a much larger clone one base away. At the DNA level, this CDR3 is encoded by other sequences in the same sample as well. V and J are TRBV5-1 and TRBJ2-7, with D tentatively TRBD1 or TRBD2 (5 bases each). Trimming took 3 bases from V and 6 from J, leaving 10 bases between them. The germline CDR1 and CDR2 sequences are SGHRS and YFSETQ. The CDR3 runs to 12 residues. The CDR3 nucleotides are TGCGCCAGCAGCTCCTCGGGGCTCGAGCAGTACTTC. Translation gives CASSSSGLEQYF.

This clone is labeled medium-sized. The CDR3 protein is CASSPSGGLDGYTF. The CDR3 coding sequence is TGCGCCAGCAGCCCAAGTGGGGGGCTGGACGGCTACACCTTC. This chain uses TRBV4-1 with TRBJ1-2; possibly TRBD1 for D (6 bases). The V end lost 4 bases, the J end lost 8 bases, and 17 bases lay between the germline ends. The CDR3 covers 14 residues. CDR1 MGHRA and CDR2 YSYEKL come from the germline V gene.

The chain is built from TRBV4-2 and TRBJ2-5, with 7 bases fitting TRBD2. J gave up 5 bases and V 4 bases, and 7 bases lay outside the gene matches. The CDR3 sequence is 14 residues long. In germline, CDR1 is LGHNA, CDR2 YNFKEQ. The CDR3 nucleotides read TGTGCCAGCAGCCGCCTGGGGGGGAGGGAGACCCAGTACTTC. Translation gives CASSRLGGRETQYF.

This rearrangement joins TRBV6-4 to TRBJ2-2; D is tentatively TRBD1 or TRBD2 (5 bases each). CDR3 length equals 14 residues. Germline V gene lookup returns CDR1 MRHNA and CDR2 SNTAGT. Trimming removed 2 bases from V and 2 bases from J, with 6 bases in between. The CDR3 region is CASSDRDNTGELFF. The CDR3 bases are TGTGCCAGCAGTGACCGGGACAACACCGGGGAGCTGTTTTTT.

The chain uses TRBV7-9 and TRBJ1-5; 10 positions agree with TRBD1. The CDR3 consists of 15 residues. V was clipped by 1 base and J by 5 bases; unmatched bases: 2. CDR1 and CDR2 from the germline V gene are SEHNR and FQNEAQ (reference sequence). CDR3 DNA sequence: TGTGCCAGCAGCTTAGTTGGGACAGGGGATCAGCCCCAGCATTTT. It translates to CASSLVGTGDQPQHF.

The chain links TRBV7-9 to TRBJ1-2; the match to TRBD1 covers 7 bases. This CDR3 has 15 residues. V gave up 4 bases and J gave up 5 bases; unmatched junction bases: 10. The V gene's germline CDR1 is SEHNR and CDR2 FQNEAQ (reference sequence). The CDR3 DNA reads as TGTGCCAGCAGCTCAAGGGGGACAGCGGAATATGGCTACACCTTC. Its translation: CASSSRGTAEYGYTF.

The rearrangement links TRBV7-6 to TRBJ2-7; D is perhaps TRBD1 or TRBD2 (6 bases each). V lost 5 bases, J lost 7 bases, and 21 bases lay in between. This CDR3 region has 15 residues. Germline V gives CDR1 SGHVS, CDR2 FNYEAQ. The CDR3 DNA sequence: TGTGCCAGCAGCGAACGGCGGGACACCTTAGGGGAGCAGTACTTC. Translation gives CASSERRDTLGEQYF.

This chain connects TRBV7-2 to TRBJ2-1; D is unresolved. The CDR3 covers 15 residues. Germline loops: CDR1 SGHTA, CDR2 FQGNSA. V was clipped by 3 bases and J by 8 bases, with 17 bases between them. CDR3 protein: CASSFLGQAGDEQFF. In nucleotides, the CDR3 is TGTGCCAGCAGCTTTCTGGGCCAGGCCGGAGATGAGCAGTTCTTC.

The chain links TRBV28 to TRBJ1-3; D gene uncertain. Trimming cost V 5 bases and J 4 bases, with 6 bases left between them. Germline-derived CDR1 and CDR2 are MDHEN and SYDVKM. This CDR3 contains 12 residues. The CDR3 here is CASSPAGNTIYF. CDR3 sequence (DNA): TGTGCCAGCAGTCCGGCCGGAAACACCATATATTTT.

This clone showed up just once. The chain links TRBV5-1 to TRBJ2-1; no firm D call. The germline V gene encodes CDR1 SGHRS and CDR2 YFSETQ. CDR3 length: 11 residues. V was shortened by 4 bases and J by 7 bases, with 6 bases between the two germline ends. CDR3 residues: CASSVGNEQFF. CDR3 DNA: TGCGCCAGCAGCGTGGGTAATGAGCAGTTCTTC.

V is TRBV11-2 and J is TRBJ1-1; 9 nucleotides line up with TRBD1. The CDR3 is made up of 16 amino acids. The ends lost 0 bases at V and 5 bases at J; junction bases unmatched: 7. The germline gives CDR1 SGHAT, CDR2 FQNNGV. The CDR3 is CASSLEQGAKMTEAFF. In nucleotides, the CDR3 is TGTGCCAGCAGCTTAGAACAGGGGGCTAAGATGACTGAAGCTTTCTTT. The whole variable domain, remainder taken from reference TRBV11-2 and TRBJ1-1, is EAGVAQSPRYKIIEKRQSVAFWCNPISGHATLYWYQQILGQGPKLLIQFQNNGVVDDSQLPKDRFSAERLKGVDSTLKIQPAKLEDSAVYLCASSLEQGAKMTEAFFGQGTRLTVV.

The rearrangement joins TRBV11-2 to TRBJ2-5; 8 nucleotides agree with TRBD2. Germline loops: CDR1 SGHAT, CDR2 FQNNGV. The CDR3 runs 15 residues. V lost 3 bases to trimming and J lost 5 bases; unmatched junction nucleotides: 8. The chain's CDR3 is CASSLWRGAGETQYF. The CDR3 DNA is TGTGCCAGCAGCTTGTGGCGGGGGGCGGGCGAGACCCAGTACTTC.

The CDR3 spells CASSVYRDSNQPQHF. CDR3 nucleotides: TGTGCCAGTAGTGTTTACAGGGATAGCAATCAGCCCCAGCATTTT. The chain employs TRBV19 and TRBJ1-5, with TRBD1 as a possible D gene (6 bases). V shed 5 bases and J shed 0 bases, with 11 bases lying between them. This CDR3 has 15 amino acids. Germline V gene lookup returns CDR1 LNHDA and CDR2 SQIVND (reference sequence).

The chain links TRBV28 to TRBJ1-5; 8 nucleotides agree with TRBD1. The CDR3 runs to 16 residues. Per the germline V gene, CDR1 is MDHEN and CDR2 is SYDVKM. After removal of 5 bases from V and 4 bases from J, the junction contained 10 bases not matched to a gene. The CDR3 coding sequence is TGTGCCAGCAGTCTCTTATGGGGACAGGCAAATCAGCCCCAGCATTTT. This translates into CASSLLWGQANQPQHF.